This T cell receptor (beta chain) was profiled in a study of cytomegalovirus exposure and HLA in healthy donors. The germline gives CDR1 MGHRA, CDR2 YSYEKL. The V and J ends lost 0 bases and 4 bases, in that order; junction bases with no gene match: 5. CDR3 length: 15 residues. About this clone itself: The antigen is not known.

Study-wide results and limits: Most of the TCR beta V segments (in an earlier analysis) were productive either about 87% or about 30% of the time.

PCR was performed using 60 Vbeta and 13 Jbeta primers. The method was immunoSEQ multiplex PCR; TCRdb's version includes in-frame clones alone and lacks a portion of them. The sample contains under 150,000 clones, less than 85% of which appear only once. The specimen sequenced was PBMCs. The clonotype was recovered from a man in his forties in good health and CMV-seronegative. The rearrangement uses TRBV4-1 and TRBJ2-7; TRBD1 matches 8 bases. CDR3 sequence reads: CASSQDRTGSYEQYF. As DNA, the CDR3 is TGCGCCAGCAGCCAAGACCGGACAGGGTCATACGAGCAGTACTTC.